This T cell receptor beta chain is drawn from a study of early T cells in non-severe SARS-CoV-2 infection. About the research overall: The study sequenced bulk RNA from unsorted whole blood, with chains unpaired.

The study's findings and limits: There was a bias toward anti-spike CD8 responses in VDJdb matching, which missed private and CD4 specificities.

Concerning this clonotype itself: Its target is not known.

Unique molecular identifiers were added to individual cDNA molecules. TCRdb re-called the 5' RACE reads with MiXCR, one entry per CDR3 protein. The table records 35,000 to 55,000 distinct CDR3 sequences, 23% of them present only once. The specimen comprised whole blood, sampled at baseline. The sequence came from an adult who was a healthcare worker with PCR-confirmed SARS-CoV-2 infection or an uninfected control (not recorded which).

DNA of the CDR3: TGCAGTGCTAGAGAGAGGGACAGGGCTTACAATGAGCAGTTCTTC. This sequence encodes CSARERDRAYNEQFF. The rearrangement joins TRBV20-1 to TRBJ2-1; 9 nucleotides agree with TRBD1. The junction had 4 bases not matched to a gene; V was cut back by 0 bases and J by 4 bases. The CDR3 is made up of 15 amino acids. Germline V gives CDR1 DFQATT, CDR2 SNEGSKA (reference sequence).